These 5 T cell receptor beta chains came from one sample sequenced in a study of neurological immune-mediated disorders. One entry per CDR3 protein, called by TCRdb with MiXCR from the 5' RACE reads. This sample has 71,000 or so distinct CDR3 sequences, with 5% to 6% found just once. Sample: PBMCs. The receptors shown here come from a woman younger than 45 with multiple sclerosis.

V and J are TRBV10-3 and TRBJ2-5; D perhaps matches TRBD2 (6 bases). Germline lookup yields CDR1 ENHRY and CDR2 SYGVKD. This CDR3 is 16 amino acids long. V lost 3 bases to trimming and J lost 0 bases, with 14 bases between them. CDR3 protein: CAISDAAEGYQETQYF. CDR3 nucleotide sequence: TGTGCCATCAGTGACGCAGCGGAGGGGTACCAAGAGACCCAGTACTTC.

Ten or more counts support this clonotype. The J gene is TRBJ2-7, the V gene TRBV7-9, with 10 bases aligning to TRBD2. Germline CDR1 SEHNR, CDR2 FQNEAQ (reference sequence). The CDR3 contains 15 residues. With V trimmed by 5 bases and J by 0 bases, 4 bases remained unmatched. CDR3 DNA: TGTGCCAGCAGCCCGGGACTAGCGCGCTCCTACGAGCAGTACTTC. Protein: CASSPGLARSYEQYF.

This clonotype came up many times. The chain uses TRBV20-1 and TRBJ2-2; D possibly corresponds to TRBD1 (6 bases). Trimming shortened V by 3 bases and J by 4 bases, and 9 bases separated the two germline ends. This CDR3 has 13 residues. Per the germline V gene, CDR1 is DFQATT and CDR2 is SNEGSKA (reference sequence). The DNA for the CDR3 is TGCAGTGCTAGGCCAGGGGCCACCGGGGAGCTGTTTTTT. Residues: CSARPGATGELFF.

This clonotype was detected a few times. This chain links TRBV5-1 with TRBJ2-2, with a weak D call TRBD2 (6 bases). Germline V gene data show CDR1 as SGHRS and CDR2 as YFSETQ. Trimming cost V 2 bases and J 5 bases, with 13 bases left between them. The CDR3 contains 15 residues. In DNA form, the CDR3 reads TGCGCCAGCAGCTTTTACGGAGGGCGGACCGGGGAGCTGTTTTTT. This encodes CASSFYGGRTGELFF.

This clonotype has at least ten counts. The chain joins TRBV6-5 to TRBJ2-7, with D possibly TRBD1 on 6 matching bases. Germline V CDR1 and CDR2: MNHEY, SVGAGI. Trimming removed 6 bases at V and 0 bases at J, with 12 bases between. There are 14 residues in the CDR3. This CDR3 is CASSGQFDSYEQYF. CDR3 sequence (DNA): TGTGCCAGCAGCGGACAGTTTGACTCCTACGAGCAGTACTTC.